This TCR beta chain was recovered during a study of blood T cell repertoires in COVID-19. Authors' methods: For nucleated cells, counts were estimated from reference gene primer amplification. Sequencing was performed with immunoSEQ multiplex PCR; in TCRdb, only in-frame clones are kept and a portion is missing. V and J calls and clone size are given by that table; D and trimming were obtained from the DNA. The table has fewer than 400,000 clones, approximately 92% seen once; the top ten hold about 18%. Everyone who took part was 18 to 89 years old, and they came from 20 to 25 US areas. This sequence was found in a woman in her 30s who had recovered from COVID-19. The sequenced sample consisted of PBMCs or T cells enriched from blood (not recorded which).

The CDR3: CASAGDRTNTGELFF. CDR3 in DNA: TGTGCCAGCGCGGGGGACAGGACGAACACCGGGGAGCTGTTTTTT. The chain employs TRBV28 and TRBJ2-2; the D gene is possibly TRBD1 (8 bases). The ends were cut back, 8 bases at V and 0 bases at J, with 13 bases in the middle. Per the germline V gene, CDR1 is MDHEN and CDR2 is SYDVKM. The CDR3 is 15 amino acids.